The rows below give T cell receptor beta chains drawn from one sample of a study of CD8 T cells in ankylosing spondylitis. TCRdb reprocessed the 5' RACE reads with MiXCR, giving one entry per CDR3 protein. Altogether around 210,000 distinct CDR3 sequences are present, around 8% being singletons, with the ten largest covering roughly 4.9%. Sequencing was performed on blood, either unsorted or a sorted T cell fraction (not recorded which). These receptors came from a female donor with ankylosing spondylitis or in good health (not recorded which). CDR3s include the opening cysteine and the closing phenylalanine or tryptophan. The order of the fields is clone size, J gene, V gene, D gene, CDR3 DNA, CDR3 protein. A D gene is named only where the DNA matches it firmly. Some rows mark clone size as missing; the rest say once, few, many or name a class of expanded clone.

clone_size: many
j_call: TRBJ2-1
v_call: TRBV20-1
d_call: TRBD2
cdr3_nt: TGCAGTGCCGGGGGGGGGCCCCCCAATGAGCAGTTCTTC
cdr3_aa: CSAGGGPPNEQFF

clone_size: many
j_call: TRBJ2-5
v_call: TRBV6-2/TRBV6-3
d_call: TRBD1
cdr3_nt: TGTGCCAGCAGTTCCGGACAGGCCCAGTACTTC
cdr3_aa: CASSSGQAQYF

clone_size: many
j_call: TRBJ1-1
v_call: TRBV7-4
d_call: NA
cdr3_nt: TGTGCCAGCAGCGGGACCCCGGACACTGAAGCTTTCTTT
cdr3_aa: CASSGTPDTEAFF

clone_size: NA
j_call: TRBJ2-7
v_call: TRBV7-9
d_call: NA
cdr3_nt: TGTGCCAGCAGCTCTGGGGGGGGGCCAAGCTCCTACGAGCAGTACTTC
cdr3_aa: CASSSGGGPSSYEQYF

clone_size: many
j_call: TRBJ1-2
v_call: TRBV7-6
d_call: NA
cdr3_nt: TGTGCCAGCAGCTTAAACAAGATCTATGGCTACACCTTC
cdr3_aa: CASSLNKIYGYTF

clone_size: many
j_call: TRBJ2-1
v_call: TRBV4-2
d_call: TRBD2
cdr3_nt: TGTGCCAGCAGCCAAGGGACTAGCGGGAACAATGAGCAGTTCTTC
cdr3_aa: CASSQGTSGNNEQFF

clone_size: NA
j_call: TRBJ2-1
v_call: TRBV7-3
d_call: NA
cdr3_nt: TGTGCCAGCAGCTTAACGTATAACGCACAGCAGTTCTTC
cdr3_aa: CASSLTYNAQQFF

clone_size: many
j_call: TRBJ2-7
v_call: TRBV5-1
d_call: NA
cdr3_nt: TGCGCCAGCAGCTCCACCTCCGGGTTTACCTACGAGCAGTACTTC
cdr3_aa: CASSSTSGFTYEQYF

clone_size: many
j_call: TRBJ2-1
v_call: TRBV4-1
d_call: TRBD2
cdr3_nt: TGCGCCAGCAGCGGTGGCGGGAGTGTGCAGTTCTTC
cdr3_aa: CASSGGGSVQFF

clone_size: many
j_call: TRBJ2-7
v_call: TRBV6-5
d_call: NA
cdr3_nt: TGTGCCAGCAGTTACCTCCCGACCTACGAGCAGTACTTC
cdr3_aa: CASSYLPTYEQYF

clone_size: many
j_call: TRBJ1-6
v_call: TRBV9
d_call: NA
cdr3_nt: TGTGCCAGCAGCGAAACCGGACAGCCCGGGGATTCACCCCTCCACTTT
cdr3_aa: CASSETGQPGDSPLHF

clone_size: many
j_call: TRBJ1-5
v_call: TRBV6-2/TRBV6-3
d_call: NA
cdr3_nt: TGTGCCAGCAGAGCGTCGCATGGCAATCAGCCCCAGCATTTT
cdr3_aa: CASRASHGNQPQHF

clone_size: many
j_call: TRBJ2-1
v_call: TRBV9
d_call: TRBD2
cdr3_nt: TGTGCCAGCAGCATATCTCCGGGACTAGAAGGACACAATGAGCAGTTCTTC
cdr3_aa: CASSISPGLEGHNEQFF

clone_size: many
j_call: TRBJ2-1
v_call: TRBV21-1
d_call: NA
cdr3_nt: TGTGCCAGCAGCCTCCGGTCTAGCGGGAGAAGCTCCTACAATGAGCAGTTCTTC
cdr3_aa: CASSLRSSGRSSYNEQFF

clone_size: many
j_call: TRBJ2-1
v_call: TRBV12-3/TRBV12-4
d_call: NA
cdr3_nt: TGTGCCGGGGCCCACACTGTTTATACTGAGCAGTTCTTC
cdr3_aa: CAGAHTVYTEQFF

clone_size: many
j_call: TRBJ1-4
v_call: TRBV5-4
d_call: TRBD1
cdr3_nt: TGTGCCAGCAGCATACCCGGGACAGGGGTCGAAAAACTGTTTTTT
cdr3_aa: CASSIPGTGVEKLFF

clone_size: many
j_call: TRBJ1-3
v_call: TRBV20-1
d_call: NA
cdr3_nt: TGCAGTGCCGGACGGAGCTCTGGAAACACCATATATTTT
cdr3_aa: CSAGRSSGNTIYF

clone_size: few
j_call: TRBJ1-5
v_call: TRBV6-2/TRBV6-3
d_call: NA
cdr3_nt: TGTGCCAGCAGTTTTCCTCAGCGGCACTATCAGCCCCAGCATTTT
cdr3_aa: CASSFPQRHYQPQHF

clone_size: few
j_call: TRBJ2-7
v_call: TRBV7-2
d_call: NA
cdr3_nt: TGTGCCAGCAGCTTAGGTTCATCCTTCTACGAGCAGTACTTC
cdr3_aa: CASSLGSSFYEQYF

clone_size: many
j_call: TRBJ1-2
v_call: TRBV12-3/TRBV12-4
d_call: NA
cdr3_nt: TGTGCCAGCAGTCCCCCGGTGACCCCCGGCTACACCTTC
cdr3_aa: CASSPPVTPGYTF

clone_size: many
j_call: TRBJ2-1
v_call: TRBV27
d_call: TRBD2
cdr3_nt: TGTGCCAGCAGTCGACCCGGGACTAGCGGGAGGGGGGAACAGTTCTTC
cdr3_aa: CASSRPGTSGRGEQFF

clone_size: NA
j_call: TRBJ2-7
v_call: TRBV7-8
d_call: NA
cdr3_nt: TGTGCCAGCAGCTTTCCCGGGCCGAAGGGCGAGCAGTACTTC
cdr3_aa: CASSFPGPKGEQYF

clone_size: many
j_call: TRBJ2-7
v_call: TRBV29-1
d_call: NA
cdr3_nt: TGCAGCGTTGCAGAAAACGAGCAGTACTTC
cdr3_aa: CSVAENEQYF

clone_size: NA
j_call: TRBJ2-7
v_call: TRBV7-9
d_call: NA
cdr3_nt: TGTGCCAGCAGCTTAGGCTGGTTCCGCGAGCAGTACTTC
cdr3_aa: CASSLGWFREQYF

clone_size: many
j_call: TRBJ1-1
v_call: TRBV28
d_call: NA
cdr3_nt: TGTGCCAGCAGGGGCATACGAGTTGGGCTCCTTTCGGGCACTGAAGCTTTCTTT
cdr3_aa: CASRGIRVGLLSGTEAFF

clone_size: many
j_call: TRBJ2-1
v_call: TRBV6-2/TRBV6-3
d_call: NA
cdr3_nt: TGTGCCAGCAGTTCCGGACTTAGTGAGCAGTTCTTC
cdr3_aa: CASSSGLSEQFF

clone_size: many
j_call: TRBJ2-7
v_call: TRBV7-2
d_call: TRBD1
cdr3_nt: TGTGCCAGCAGCCCCCGGACAGGGGGCCTCTACGAGCAGTACTTC
cdr3_aa: CASSPRTGGLYEQYF

clone_size: many
j_call: TRBJ2-1
v_call: TRBV25-1
d_call: NA
cdr3_nt: TGTGCCAGCAGTGCGGCAGGGACTTACAATGAGCAGTTCTTC
cdr3_aa: CASSAAGTYNEQFF

clone_size: many
j_call: TRBJ2-7
v_call: TRBV28
d_call: TRBD2
cdr3_nt: TGTGCCAGCAGTCGAACGGGACTAGCGGGAGGGACCGTCAAGCAGTACTTC
cdr3_aa: CASSRTGLAGGTVKQYF

clone_size: many
j_call: TRBJ2-1
v_call: TRBV11-3
d_call: NA
cdr3_nt: TGTGCCAGCAGCTTAGCACCTAACCGGGGGCAGTTCTTC
cdr3_aa: CASSLAPNRGQFF

clone_size: many
j_call: TRBJ1-1
v_call: TRBV2
d_call: NA
cdr3_nt: TGTGCCAGCAGTGAAAACGGAAAAGGCGCTGAAGCTTTCTTT
cdr3_aa: CASSENGKGAEAFF

clone_size: many
j_call: TRBJ2-1
v_call: TRBV20-1
d_call: NA
cdr3_nt: TGCAGTGCTGGGCCTAAGTTCTTC
cdr3_aa: CSAGPKFF

clone_size: many
j_call: TRBJ1-5
v_call: TRBV6-2/TRBV6-3
d_call: NA
cdr3_nt: TGTGCCAGCAGTTACTCGGGGGCACAGCCCCAGCATTTT
cdr3_aa: CASSYSGAQPQHF

clone_size: many
j_call: TRBJ1-5
v_call: TRBV5-6
d_call: TRBD1
cdr3_nt: TGTGCCAGCAGCTTACTTACAGGGGACGTAGGCAATCAGCCCCAGCATTTT
cdr3_aa: CASSLLTGDVGNQPQHF

clone_size: NA
j_call: TRBJ2-7
v_call: TRBV21-1
d_call: NA
cdr3_nt: TGTGCCAGCAGCAAACGACTAACAGGGAACTCCTACGAGCAGTACTTC
cdr3_aa: CASSKRLTGNSYEQYF

clone_size: many
j_call: TRBJ2-1
v_call: TRBV6-2/TRBV6-3
d_call: TRBD2
cdr3_nt: TGTGCCAGCACCGGCGGCGGGAGGAGATACAATGAGCAGTTCTTC
cdr3_aa: CASTGGGRRYNEQFF

clone_size: many
j_call: TRBJ1-2
v_call: TRBV20-1
d_call: NA
cdr3_nt: TGCAGTGCTATCTCAAAGGGAGCGGACACCTTC
cdr3_aa: CSAISKGADTF

clone_size: NA
j_call: TRBJ1-1
v_call: TRBV30
d_call: NA
cdr3_nt: TGTGCCTGGACCGAGGGGGGGGACACTGAAGCTTTCTTT
cdr3_aa: CAWTEGGDTEAFF

clone_size: NA
j_call: TRBJ1-1
v_call: TRBV11-3
d_call: NA
cdr3_nt: TGTGCCAGCAGCTTAGAGTCGGGGGGAGACACTGAAGCTTTCTTT
cdr3_aa: CASSLESGGDTEAFF

clone_size: many
j_call: TRBJ2-7
v_call: TRBV5-1
d_call: NA
cdr3_nt: TGCGCCAGCAGGGTGAGCCGGGACGGAGGCTACGAGCAGTACTTC
cdr3_aa: CASRVSRDGGYEQYF

clone_size: many
j_call: TRBJ2-2
v_call: TRBV5-4
d_call: NA
cdr3_nt: TGTGCCAGCAGCCCGTCCCCTGCCCACAGGGTCGCCGGGGAGCTGTTTTTT
cdr3_aa: CASSPSPAHRVAGELFF

clone_size: many
j_call: TRBJ1-1
v_call: TRBV29-1
d_call: NA
cdr3_nt: TGCAGCACCGAGCGGCCAATGAACACTGAAGCTTTCTTT
cdr3_aa: CSTERPMNTEAFF

clone_size: many
j_call: TRBJ1-1
v_call: TRBV18
d_call: TRBD1
cdr3_nt: TGTGCCAGCTCATTGGGACAGGGTCGGTGGACTGAAGCTTTCTTT
cdr3_aa: CASSLGQGRWTEAFF

clone_size: many
j_call: TRBJ2-3
v_call: TRBV30
d_call: NA
cdr3_nt: TGTGCCTGCCAAAGGGAGGCGATTGATACGCAGTATTTT
cdr3_aa: CACQREAIDTQYF

clone_size: many
j_call: TRBJ1-5
v_call: TRBV6-2/TRBV6-3
d_call: TRBD1
cdr3_nt: TGTGCCAGCACCAGCCCCAAGACAGGGGGATCCGGAGATCAGCCCCAGCATTTT
cdr3_aa: CASTSPKTGGSGDQPQHF

clone_size: NA
j_call: TRBJ2-1
v_call: TRBV27
d_call: NA
cdr3_nt: TGTGCCAGCAGTTTACTTCGGGGGGCTGGTAATGAGCAGTTCTTC
cdr3_aa: CASSLLRGAGNEQFF

clone_size: many
j_call: TRBJ2-4
v_call: TRBV12-3/TRBV12-4
d_call: NA
cdr3_nt: TGTGCCAGCAGTCCCCCGGCCCCTTTGGGGAGAAACATTCAGTACTTC
cdr3_aa: CASSPPAPLGRNIQYF

clone_size: NA
j_call: TRBJ2-1
v_call: TRBV20-1
d_call: NA
cdr3_nt: TGCAGTGCTCAAGGATTCGGGCTGGGGGAGATTGAGCAGTTCTTC
cdr3_aa: CSAQGFGLGEIEQFF

clone_size: many
j_call: TRBJ2-3
v_call: TRBV20-1
d_call: TRBD1
cdr3_nt: TGCAGTGGCTCCGGGACAGGGGTGGCAGATACGCAGTATTTT
cdr3_aa: CSGSGTGVADTQYF

clone_size: many
j_call: TRBJ1-2
v_call: TRBV11-1
d_call: NA
cdr3_nt: TGTGCCAGCAGCTCACCACGTGTTGGGTCCCCTCACTTTAACTATGGCTACACCTTC
cdr3_aa: CASSSPRVGSPHFNYGYTF

clone_size: many
j_call: TRBJ1-2
v_call: TRBV29-1
d_call: NA
cdr3_nt: TGCAGCGCCGGGGGAGGGGATGGCTACACCTTC
cdr3_aa: CSAGGGDGYTF

clone_size: NA
j_call: TRBJ2-4
v_call: TRBV7-2
d_call: NA
cdr3_nt: TGTGCCAGCAGCCCTCAGGGATGGGGAAAAAACATTCAGTACTTC
cdr3_aa: CASSPQGWGKNIQYF

clone_size: many
j_call: TRBJ2-5
v_call: TRBV7-7
d_call: TRBD2
cdr3_nt: TGTGCTAGCAGCTTAGTCGGGAGGGCCAAAGAGACCCAGTACTTC
cdr3_aa: CASSLVGRAKETQYF

clone_size: many
j_call: TRBJ2-7
v_call: TRBV20-1
d_call: TRBD1
cdr3_nt: TGCAGTGCGTCGACAGGGAGCTCCTACGAGCAGTACTTC
cdr3_aa: CSASTGSSYEQYF

clone_size: many
j_call: TRBJ1-1
v_call: TRBV7-2
d_call: NA
cdr3_nt: TGTGCCAGCAGCTCACTACAGGGTACGGGAACTGAAGCTTTCTTT
cdr3_aa: CASSSLQGTGTEAFF

clone_size: many
j_call: TRBJ2-3
v_call: TRBV24-1
d_call: NA
cdr3_nt: TGTGCCACCAGTGCCGTCCGCCAGGGTGAAGGAGATACGCAGTATTTT
cdr3_aa: CATSAVRQGEGDTQYF